Listed below are T cell receptor beta chains from one sample, sequenced in a study of shared clonotypes between healthy human individuals. This table comes from immunoSEQ multiplex PCR, and its TCRdb copy is limited to in-frame clones, with some not included. The sample yields 2 million to 2.5 million clones, roughly 95% seen once. Sequencing was performed on naive CD4+ T cells sorted from blood. These receptors were obtained from a young man in good health. Both conserved end residues are part of each CDR3. Each record gives: V gene, clone size, D gene, J gene, CDR3 protein, CDR3 DNA. The D gene is left open where the match is weak. Rows give clone size only sometimes, using once, few, many, or a class for an expanded clone.

TRBV5-1	-	-	TRBJ1-2	CASSLGAGVGYTF	TGCGCCAGCAGCTTGGGTGCAGGGGTGGGCTACACCTTC
TRBV30	-	TRBD1	TRBJ1-5	CAWSAGTGGPQPQHF	TGTGCCTGGAGTGCTGGGACAGGGGGACCACAGCCCCAGCATTTT
TRBV28	-	TRBD1	TRBJ1-6	CASSGPPGQGYSPLHF	TGTGCCAGCAGTGGACCTCCGGGACAGGGTTATTCACCCCTCCACTTT
TRBV30	-	-	TRBJ1-4	CAWNTNEKLFF	TGTGCCTGGAATACTAATGAAAAACTGTTTTTT
TRBV29-1	-	-	TRBJ2-5	CSVAEGEETQYF	TGCAGCGTTGCCGAGGGAGAAGAGACCCAGTACTTC
TRBV14	-	-	TRBJ2-3	CASSQGGAGDTQYF	TGTGCCAGCAGCCAAGGCGGGGCGGGAGATACGCAGTATTTT
TRBV9	-	TRBD1	TRBJ2-2	CASSVGDRGNSGELFF	TGTGCCAGCAGCGTGGGGGACAGGGGAAACTCCGGGGAGCTGTTTTTT
TRBV5-1	-	-	TRBJ2-2	CASSFAGSNTGELFF	TGCGCCAGCAGCTTCGCGGGGTCGAACACCGGGGAGCTGTTTTTT
TRBV2	-	-	TRBJ2-7	CASSEWVRTDSSYEQYF	TGTGCCAGCAGTGAATGGGTTCGGACAGATAGCTCCTACGAGCAGTACTTC
TRBV5-1	-	TRBD1	TRBJ1-5	CASSPTGLNQPQHF	TGCGCCAGCAGCCCGACAGGGCTCAATCAGCCCCAGCATTTT
TRBV6-5	once	TRBD1	TRBJ2-3	CASSYGTGSKNTQYF	TGTGCCAGCAGTTACGGGACAGGGAGTAAAAATACGCAGTATTTT
TRBV30	-	-	TRBJ1-2	CAWSRGLSGYTF	TGTGCCTGGAGTCGGGGACTATCTGGCTACACCTTC
TRBV6-1	-	-	TRBJ1-2	CASTSGSLEYGYTF	TGTGCCAGCACCTCCGGAAGCTTGGAGTATGGCTACACCTTC
TRBV29-1	-	-	TRBJ2-3	CSVGAGSTDTQYF	TGCAGCGTTGGGGCAGGATCCACAGATACGCAGTATTTT
TRBV11-1	-	-	TRBJ2-7	CASSLRGAHEQYF	TGTGCCAGCAGCTTAAGGGGGGCGCACGAGCAGTACTTC
TRBV6-4	-	-	TRBJ1-5	CASTPGRGFGQPQHF	TGTGCCAGCACCCCGGGCAGGGGTTTCGGTCAGCCCCAGCATTTT
TRBV5-1	-	TRBD1	TRBJ1-4	CASSWTGGATNEKLFF	TGCGCCAGCAGCTGGACAGGGGGCGCAACTAATGAAAAACTGTTTTTT
TRBV10-2	-	TRBD2	TRBJ2-5	CASSRGGETQYF	TGCGCCAGCAGTCGGGGGGGGGAGACCCAGTACTTC
TRBV5-4	-	-	TRBJ2-1	CASSLPSSYNEQFF	TGTGCCAGCAGCTTACCGAGCTCCTACAATGAGCAGTTCTTC